This TCR beta chain emerged from a study of persistence of HIV-infected CD4 T cells. In germline, CDR1 is SGHNT, CDR2 YYREEE (reference sequence). With V trimmed by 2 bases and J by 5 bases, 6 bases remained unmatched. There are 14 residues in the CDR3. On this clone itself: The antigen is undetermined.

Sequencing used immunoSEQ version 4 in survey mode. Genomic DNA was diluted to 10 ng/uL, up to roughly 1 ug per sample. Sequencing used immunoSEQ multiplex PCR; TCRdb keeps in-frame clones, though not all of them. The sample comprises roughly 17,000 clones, about 61% of which are singletons, and approximately 8.4% rests with the top ten. Cells were stimulated with CMV-infected fibroblast lysates at around 9.1 ug/mL. Sorting of responding CD4+ T cells relied on upregulated CD40 ligand together with CD69. CD4+ T cell counts exceeded 400 cells/uL; CMV serology was positive. An approximately 19-hour stimulation of CD8-depleted PBMCs used anti-CD28/CD49d costimulation, CD40-blocking antibody and enfuvirtide.

The sequence derives from an adult woman with HIV who was CMV-seropositive. The V call is TRBV5-4, the J call TRBJ1-1; 7 nucleotides agree with TRBD1. The source was CD4+ T cells sorted from PBMCs after roughly 18-hour stimulation, collected from a patient who received antiretroviral therapy. CDR3 nucleotide sequence: TGTGCCAGCAGCTTAGGGGGCGCGGGGACTGAAGCTTTCTTT. It is translated as CASSLGGAGTEAFF.